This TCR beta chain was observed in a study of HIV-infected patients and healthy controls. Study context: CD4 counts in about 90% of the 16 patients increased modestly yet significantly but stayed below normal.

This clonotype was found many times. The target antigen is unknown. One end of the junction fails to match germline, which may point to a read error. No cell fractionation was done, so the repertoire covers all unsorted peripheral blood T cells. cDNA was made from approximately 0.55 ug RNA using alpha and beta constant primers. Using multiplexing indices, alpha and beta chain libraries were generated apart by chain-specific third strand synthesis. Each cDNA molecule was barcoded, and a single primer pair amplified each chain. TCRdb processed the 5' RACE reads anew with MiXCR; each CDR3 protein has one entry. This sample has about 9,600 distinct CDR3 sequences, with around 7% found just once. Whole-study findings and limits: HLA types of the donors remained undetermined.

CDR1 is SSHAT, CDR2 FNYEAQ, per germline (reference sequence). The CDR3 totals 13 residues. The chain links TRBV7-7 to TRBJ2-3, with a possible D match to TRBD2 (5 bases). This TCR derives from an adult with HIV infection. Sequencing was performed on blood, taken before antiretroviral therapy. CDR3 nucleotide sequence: TGTGCTAGCAGCTTAGCGAGCACAGATACGCAGTATTTT. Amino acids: CASSLASTDTQYF.